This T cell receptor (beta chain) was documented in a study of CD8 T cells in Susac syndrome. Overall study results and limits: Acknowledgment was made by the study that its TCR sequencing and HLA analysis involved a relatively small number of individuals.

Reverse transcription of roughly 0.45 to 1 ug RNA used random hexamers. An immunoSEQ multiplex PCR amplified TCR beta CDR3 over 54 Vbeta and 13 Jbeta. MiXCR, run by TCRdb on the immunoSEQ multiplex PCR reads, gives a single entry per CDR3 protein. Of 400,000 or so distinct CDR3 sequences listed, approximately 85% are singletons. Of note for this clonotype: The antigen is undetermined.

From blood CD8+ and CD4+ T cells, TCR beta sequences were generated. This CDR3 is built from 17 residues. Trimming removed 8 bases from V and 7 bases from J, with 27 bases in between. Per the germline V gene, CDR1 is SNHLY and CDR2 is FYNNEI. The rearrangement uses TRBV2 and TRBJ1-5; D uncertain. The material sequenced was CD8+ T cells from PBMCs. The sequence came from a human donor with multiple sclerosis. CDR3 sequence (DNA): TGTGCCAGCTCTGAGGATCGGATATTCGGGGTAGGACAGCCCCAGCATTTT. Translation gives CASSEDRIFGVGQPQHF.